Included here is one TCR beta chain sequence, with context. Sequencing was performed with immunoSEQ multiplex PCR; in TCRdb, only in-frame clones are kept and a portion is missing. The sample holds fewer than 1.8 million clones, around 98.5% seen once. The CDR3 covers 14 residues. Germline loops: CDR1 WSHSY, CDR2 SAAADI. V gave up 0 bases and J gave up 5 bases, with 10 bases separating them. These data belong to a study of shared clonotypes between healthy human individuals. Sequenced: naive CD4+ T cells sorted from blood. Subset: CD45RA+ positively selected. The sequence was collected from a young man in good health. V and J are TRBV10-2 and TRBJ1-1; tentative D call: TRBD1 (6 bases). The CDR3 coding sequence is TGCGCCAGCAGTGAGTCCCGGGGGCAGACTGAAGCTTTCTTT. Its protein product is CASSESRGQTEAFF.